The 19 T cell receptor beta chains presented below share a single source sample, sequenced in a study of blood T cell repertoires in COVID-19. The assay was immunoSEQ multiplex PCR, and TCRdb's table has in-frame clones only and misses some. The sample lists about 200,000 clones; just over 85% were seen once. The sample consisted of peripheral blood. These receptors all stem from a man between 45 and 60 years old with acute or convalescent COVID-19.

J is TRBJ1-1 and V is TRBV11-2; 9 bases agree with TRBD1. The germline gives CDR1 SGHAT, CDR2 FQNNGV. V shed 2 bases, J shed 8 bases, and the junction held 6 bases outside the gene matches. The CDR3 spans 14 residues. The CDR3 DNA follows: TGTGCCAGCAGCTTAACACAGGGGGCTCGGGAAGCTTTCTTT. It specifies CASSLTQGAREAFF.

The genes are TRBV7-9 and TRBJ2-5; possible D gene TRBD1, 6 bases. CDR3 size: 14 residues. V lost 1 base and J 5 bases, leaving 11 bases between the germline ends. Germline V lookup: CDR1 SEHNR, CDR2 FQNEAQ (reference sequence). For the CDR3, the DNA is TGTGCCAGCAGCTTAGTTGGGGGCGAGGAGACCCAGTACTTC. This translates into CASSLVGGEETQYF.

The rearrangement joins TRBV6-6 to TRBJ1-1, with 8 bases fitting TRBD1. Germline assignment: CDR1 MNHNY and CDR2 SVGAGI (reference sequence). V lost 6 bases, J lost 5 bases, and 8 bases stayed unmatched. The CDR3 contains 14 residues. The CDR3 sequence: CASSYPQGETEAFF. The CDR3 coding sequence is TGTGCCAGCAGCTACCCACAGGGGGAGACTGAAGCTTTCTTT.

The chain carries TRBV10-2 and TRBJ2-5, with 8 nucleotides matching TRBD1. CDR3 length: 14 amino acids. The V gene's germline CDR1 is WSHSY and CDR2 SAAADI. The J segment lost 2 bases and the V segment lost 5 bases, leaving 4 bases of the junction unmatched. DNA of the CDR3: TGCGCCAGCAGTCCCAGGGGGCAACAAGAGACCCAGTACTTC. Its protein product is CASSPRGQQETQYF.

The gene calls are TRBV25-1 and TRBJ1-1, with D hard to call. Germline V gives CDR1 MGHDK, CDR2 SYGVNS. The CDR3 has 14 amino acids. Trimming removed 3 bases at V and 0 bases at J, with 8 bases between. The CDR3 DNA is TGTGCCAGCAGTGATGGGAGAATGAACACTGAAGCTTTCTTT. Translated: CASSDGRMNTEAFF.

J is TRBJ2-7 and V is TRBV29-1; D call uncertain. CDR3 length equals 17 residues. V was trimmed by 1 base and J by 4 bases, leaving 23 bases between them. The germline gives CDR1 SQVTM, CDR2 ANQGSEA. CDR3 DNA sequence: TGCAGCGTTGAAGGCCTCACACGAAACGCAGGCCGTTACGAGCAGTACTTC. This translates into CSVEGLTRNAGRYEQYF.

Here the CDR3 DNA reads TGCGCCAGCAGCTTGAGGACAGGGGGCTACGAGCAGTACTTC. It codes for CASSLRTGGYEQYF. The chain employs TRBV5-1 and TRBJ2-7, with 10 bases that match TRBD1. Germline-derived CDR1 and CDR2 are SGHRS and YFSETQ. The CDR3 runs 14 residues. With 1 base clipped from V and 3 bases from J, the junction kept 1 base outside the gene matches.

The rearrangement links TRBV18 to TRBJ2-7, with D possibly matching TRBD2 (5 bases). The CDR3 extends over 13 amino acids. Germline V gives CDR1 KGHSH, CDR2 LQKENI. V lost 5 bases and J lost 0, with 8 bases in between. CDR3 bases: TGTGCCAGCTCATCCCGGGACTCCTACGAGCAGTACTTC. Protein: CASSSRDSYEQYF. Complete variable domain (other parts from reference TRBV18 and TRBJ2-7): NAGVMQNPRHLVRRRGQEARLRCSPMKGHSHVYWYRQLPEEGLKFMVYLQKENIIDESGMPKERFSAEFPKEGPSILRIQQVVRGDSAAYFCASSSRDSYEQYFGPGTRLTVT.

The V call is TRBV18, the J call TRBJ2-5, with 7 positions matching TRBD2. The germline V gene has CDR1 KGHSH and CDR2 LQKENI. The V gene end was trimmed by 3 bases and the J gene end by 2 bases; junction bases not matched to a gene: 9. The CDR3 covers 16 residues. CDR3 residues: CASSPYAGGRQETQYF. CDR3 nucleotides: TGTGCCAGCTCACCCTACGCGGGCGGGAGACAAGAGACCCAGTACTTC.

The chain recombines TRBV19 with TRBJ1-2; 12 bases line up with TRBD1. Unmatched junction bases numbered 7, after V lost 6 bases and J lost 5 bases. The CDR3 spans 15 residues. Germline V gene data show CDR1 as LNHDA and CDR2 as SQIVND (reference sequence). Here the CDR3 DNA reads TGTGCCAGTAGCCCCCGGGACAGGGGGCCATATGGCTACACCTTC. Amino acids: CASSPRDRGPYGYTF. Full variable domain (outside the CDR3, taken from reference TRBV19 and TRBJ1-2): DGGITQSPKYLFRKEGQNVTLSCEQNLNHDAMYWYRQDPGQGLRLIYYSQIVNDFQKGDIAEGYSVSREKKESFPLTVTSAQKNPTAFYLCASSPRDRGPYGYTFGSGTRLTVV.

The rearrangement uses TRBV6-5 and TRBJ2-5; 8 bases align to TRBD2. The CDR3 loop spans 15 amino acids. J was trimmed by 1 base and V by 2 bases; bases with no gene match: 3. Per the germline V gene, CDR1 is MNHEY and CDR2 is SVGAGI. As DNA, the CDR3 is TGTGCCAGCAGTTACCAGCGGGGGTCCCAAGAGACCCAGTACTTC. Translated, it gives CASSYQRGSQETQYF.

This clone turned up a few times. CDR3 DNA sequence: TGTGCCAGCACTAGCGGGATTCAAGAGACCCAGTACTTC. This encodes CASTSGIQETQYF. This chain connects TRBV3-1 (or the pseudogene TRBV3-2) to TRBJ2-5; 9 positions agree with TRBD2. The germline CDR1 and CDR2 sequences are LGHDT and YNNKEL (reference sequence). V shed 7 bases, J shed 2 bases, and the junction held 2 bases outside the gene matches. The CDR3 consists of 13 residues.

The chain links TRBV6-5 to TRBJ1-1; 9 positions match TRBD1. Germline V lookup: CDR1 MNHEY, CDR2 SVGAGI. The trim removed 7 bases at V and 6 bases at J, leaving 9 bases unmatched. The CDR3 has 14 amino acids. The CDR3 region is CASKLGQGLAEAFF. The CDR3 bases are TGTGCCAGCAAGCTGGGACAGGGTTTGGCTGAAGCTTTCTTT.

The CDR3 DNA sequence: TGTGCCAGCAGATCGACAGGGTACAACTATGGCTACACCTTC. Amino acids: CASRSTGYNYGYTF. The chain joins TRBV27 to TRBJ1-2; 7 bases align to TRBD1. There are 14 residues in the CDR3. J gave up 2 bases and V 6 bases, and 6 bases lay outside the gene matches. Germline V gene sequence: CDR1 MNHEY, CDR2 SMNVEV (reference sequence).

The V gene is TRBV9, the J gene TRBJ1-6, with 8 bases that match TRBD1. The CDR3 has 14 amino acids. The V gene end was trimmed by 3 bases and the J gene end by 7 bases; junction bases not matched to a gene: 3. The germline gives CDR1 SGDLS, CDR2 YYNGEE. The CDR3 sequence: CASSGWDRNSPLHF. CDR3 nucleotides: TGTGCCAGCAGCGGGTGGGACAGGAATTCACCCCTCCACTTT.

The gene calls are TRBV7-3 and TRBJ2-3; 9 bases match TRBD2. The CDR3 consists of 14 residues. The J segment lost 4 bases and the V segment lost 6 bases, leaving 5 bases of the junction unmatched. Germline CDR1 reads SGHTA; CDR2 reads FQGTGA. In DNA, the CDR3 is TGTGCCAGCAGATTGGGACTAGCAGCAGATACGCAGTATTTT. It codes for CASRLGLAADTQYF.

V gene TRBV12-3 or TRBV12-4 combines with J gene TRBJ1-2; D uncertain. The CDR3 extends over 12 amino acids. V lost 6 bases to trimming and J lost 6 bases, with 11 bases between them. This chain's CDR3 is CASRYRRDGYTF. As DNA, the CDR3 is TGTGCCAGCAGATACCGGCGGGATGGCTACACCTTC.

The V call is TRBV30, the J call TRBJ2-7; D is uncertain. This CDR3 is 13 amino acids long. Between the trimmed V and J ends, which lost 5 bases and 3 bases, there was a span of 14 bases. Per the germline V gene, CDR1 is GTSNPN and CDR2 is SVGIG (reference sequence). CDR3 sequence: CAWVTRSNYEQYF. In nucleotides, the CDR3 is TGTGCCTGGGTTACACGGAGCAACTACGAGCAGTACTTC.

The chain uses TRBV2 and TRBJ1-6; D gene ambiguous. The CDR3 covers 13 residues. The V end was cut by 7 bases, the J end by 16 bases, with 20 bases between. Germline V gene lookup returns CDR1 SNHLY and CDR2 FYNNEI. The chain's CDR3 is CASKIGPRQTLHF. CDR3 DNA sequence: TGTGCCAGCAAGATCGGTCCCAGGCAAACTCTCCACTTT.